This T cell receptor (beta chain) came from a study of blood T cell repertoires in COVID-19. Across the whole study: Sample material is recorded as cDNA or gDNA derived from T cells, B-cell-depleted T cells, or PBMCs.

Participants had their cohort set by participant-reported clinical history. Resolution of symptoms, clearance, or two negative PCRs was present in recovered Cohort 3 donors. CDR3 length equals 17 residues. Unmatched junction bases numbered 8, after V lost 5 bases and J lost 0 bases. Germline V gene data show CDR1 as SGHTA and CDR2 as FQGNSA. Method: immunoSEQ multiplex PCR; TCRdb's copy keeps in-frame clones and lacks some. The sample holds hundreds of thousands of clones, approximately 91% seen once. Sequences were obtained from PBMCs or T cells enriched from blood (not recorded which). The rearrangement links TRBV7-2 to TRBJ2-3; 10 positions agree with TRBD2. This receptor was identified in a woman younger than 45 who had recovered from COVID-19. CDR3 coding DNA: TGTGCCAGCAGCATAGGGACTAGCGTAATTAGCACAGATACGCAGTATTTT. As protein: CASSIGTSVISTDTQYF.